The 14 T cell receptor beta chains below come from one sample, sequenced in a study of technical replicates of blood from several donors. TCRdb's copy holds only in-frame clones and misses some; the assay was immunoSEQ multiplex PCR. This sample has 50,000 to 70,000 clones, with about 88% found just once. Sequenced input: PBMCs. The source of these receptors is a human donor in good health. Some clones in this sample may be carry-over from other donors' samples.

In regard to this clone: Other nucleotide sequences from this sample produce the same CDR3. The chain recombines TRBV7-2 with TRBJ2-3; the match to TRBD2 covers 13 bases. Germline CDR1 and CDR2: SGHTA and FQGNSA. This CDR3 is 17 amino acids long. Losses at the gene ends were 1 base for V and 3 bases for J; bases not matched to a gene: 4. The DNA for the CDR3 is TGTGCCAGCAGCTTAGGCGCACTAGCGGGAGGGACAGATACGCAGTATTTT. It yields the protein CASSLGALAGGTDTQYF.

The chain recombines TRBV30 with TRBJ1-6; D uncertain. Germline values: CDR1 GTSNPN, CDR2 SVGIG (reference sequence). The CDR3 extends over 13 amino acids. V shed 4 bases and J shed 10 bases, with 14 bases lying between them. This CDR3 is CAWTEDGGSPLHF. CDR3 nucleotides: TGTGCCTGGACTGAGGACGGCGGGTCACCCCTCCACTTT.

The chain combines TRBV18 with TRBJ1-3; TRBD1 matches 7 bases. CDR3 length: 16 amino acids. Germline V gene data show CDR1 as KGHSH and CDR2 as LQKENI. With V trimmed by 2 bases and J by 0 bases, 4 bases remained unmatched. CDR3 amino acids: CASSPLTGRSGNTIYF. The CDR3 nucleotides read TGTGCCAGCTCACCATTGACAGGGCGCTCTGGAAACACCATATATTTT.

CDR3 residues: CAISPGGLTDTQYF. The DNA of the CDR3 is TGTGCCATCAGCCCAGGCGGGTTAACAGATACGCAGTATTTT. The chain is built from TRBV10-3 and TRBJ2-3, with D perhaps TRBD2 (5 bases). The germline gives CDR1 ENHRY, CDR2 SYGVKD. This CDR3 has 14 residues. V was pared by 6 bases and J by 3 bases, with 13 bases between.

This chain uses TRBV4-1 with TRBJ1-2; D is undetermined. This CDR3 contains 14 residues. The germline gives CDR1 MGHRA, CDR2 YSYEKL. V dropped 3 bases and J dropped 0 bases, with 8 bases sitting between them. CDR3 amino acids: CASSQWQANYGYTF. Written as DNA, the CDR3 is TGCGCCAGCAGCCAGTGGCAGGCTAACTATGGCTACACCTTC.

The chain is built from TRBV5-6 and TRBJ2-1; 14 bases line up with TRBD2. Germline V lookup: CDR1 SGHDT, CDR2 YYEEEE. The CDR3 has 17 residues. J was trimmed by 7 bases and V by 4 bases; bases with no gene match: 10. DNA for the CDR3: TGTGCCAGCAGCCAGACTAGCGGGAGGGAGATTAGTAATGAGCAGTTCTTC. This gives the protein CASSQTSGREISNEQFF.

The V call is TRBV6-5, the J call TRBJ2-5; 7 nucleotides agree with TRBD2. CDR1 is MNHEY, CDR2 SVGAGI, per germline. The CDR3 is made up of 14 amino acids. With 6 bases clipped from V and 0 bases from J, the junction kept 4 bases outside the gene matches. This CDR3 is CASRNGGNQETQYF. The CDR3 nucleotides are TGTGCCAGCAGGAACGGGGGGAACCAAGAGACCCAGTACTTC.

The chain uses TRBV7-9 and TRBJ1-3, with a possible D match to TRBD1 (6 bases). The CDR3 length is 12 residues. The V end lost 4 bases, the J end lost 6 bases, and 7 bases lay between the germline ends. In germline, CDR1 is SEHNR, CDR2 FQNEAQ (reference sequence). The CDR3 reads CASSWTENTIYF. The CDR3 coding sequence is TGTGCCAGCAGCTGGACAGAAAACACCATATATTTT.

The chain is built from TRBV7-3 and TRBJ1-1; 7 bases align to TRBD1. Per the germline V gene, CDR1 is SGHTA and CDR2 is FQGTGA. Losses at the gene ends were 5 bases for V and 1 base for J; bases not matched to a gene: 4. There are 14 residues in the CDR3. CDR3 DNA sequence: TGTGCCAGCAGCCCCAGACAGGGGAACACTGAAGCTTTCTTT. This translates into CASSPRQGNTEAFF.

The chain recombines TRBV2 with TRBJ2-3; 12 bases are shared with TRBD2. V lost 8 bases, J lost 0 bases, and 6 bases stayed unmatched. This CDR3 is 16 amino acids long. Germline-derived CDR1 and CDR2 are SNHLY and FYNNEI. CDR3 residues: CASHTSGGPSTDTQYF. Here the CDR3 DNA reads TGTGCCAGCCATACTAGCGGGGGGCCTAGCACAGATACGCAGTATTTT.

CDR3 sequence (DNA): TGTGCCACCTCTGGGACTAGCGAGGCCTACGAGCAGTACTTC. This translates into CATSGTSEAYEQYF. J is TRBJ2-7 and V is TRBV13; 10 nucleotides line up with TRBD2. Germline-derived CDR1 and CDR2 are PRHDT and FYEKMQ (reference sequence). The CDR3 runs 14 residues. Losses at the gene ends were 10 bases for V and 2 bases for J; bases not matched to a gene: 8.

The rearrangement uses TRBV5-6 and TRBJ1-2; a possible D gene is TRBD1 (5 bases). The CDR3 has 14 residues. CDR1 and CDR2 (germline): SGHDT, YYEEEE. The V gene lost 0 bases and the J gene lost 6 bases, with 12 bases spanning the gap. DNA for the CDR3: TGTGCCAGCAGCTTGGGGACACGTCCGCATGGCTACACCTTC. Translated: CASSLGTRPHGYTF.

The J gene is TRBJ2-5, the V gene TRBV6-4, with D possibly matching TRBD2 (7 bases). CDR1 and CDR2 from the germline V gene are MRHNA and SNTAGT. With 7 bases removed from V and 5 bases from J, the gap between germline ends came to 14 bases. CDR3 length equals 13 residues. Here the CDR3 DNA reads TGTGCCAGCATGGGGGGGGCCCGCGAGACCCAGTACTTC. It yields the protein CASMGGARETQYF.

The J gene is TRBJ2-1, the V gene TRBV15; 12 bases agree with TRBD2. Germline CDR1 reads LNHNV; CDR2 reads YYDKDF (reference sequence). The CDR3 consists of 18 residues. Trimming took 1 base from V and 0 from J; bases not matched to a gene: 4. The CDR3 DNA sequence: TGTGCCACCAGCAGAGGGACTAGCGGGGTGAGCTCCTACAATGAGCAGTTCTTC. It codes for CATSRGTSGVSSYNEQFF.